The rows below give T cell receptor beta chains drawn from one sample of a study of response to subunit inactivated influenza vaccine. Each CDR3 protein gets one entry after TCRdb re-called the RT-PCR reads with MiXCR. The sample yields 550,000 to 600,000 distinct CDR3 sequences, approximately 12% seen once. The specimen comprised PBMCs from blood, sampled on the day of vaccination. These receptors originate from a man aged 50 or older who received an inactivated influenza vaccine. Each CDR3 is given without its conserved first and last residue.

j_gene	v_gene	CDR3aa
TRBJ2-5	TRBV24-1	ATSDSRAPMGTQY
TRBJ2-3	TRBV7-2	ASSFLGGPTTDTQY
TRBJ1-1	TRBV5-6	ASSVWPEGGEAF
TRBJ2-1	TRBV15	ATSRDADYNEQF
TRBJ2-1	TRBV9	ASSVGRARGNEQF
TRBJ1-5	TRBV4-1	ASSQDQGQPQH
TRBJ1-5	TRBV2	ASRRQLFNQPQH
TRBJ2-1	TRBV28	ASSLSQGAYNEQF
TRBJ2-7	TRBV29-1	SVESGTSANSYEQY
TRBJ2-2	TRBV7-2	ASSPTMRVSGGLF
TRBJ1-5	TRBV7-2	ASSGQGADQPQH
TRBJ2-1	TRBV20-1	SARASYNEQF
TRBJ2-6	TRBV28	ASNTRDSRFSGANVLT
TRBJ1-5	TRBV12-3/TRBV12-4	ASSLGGRNQPQH
TRBJ2-3	TRBV7-2	ASSARDGNTDTQY
TRBJ2-5	TRBV5-1	ASSSPGQGSQY
TRBJ1-2	TRBV2	ASSDGVPGAYGYT